A selection of T cell receptor beta chains follows, all from one sample in a study of shared clonotypes between healthy human individuals. Method: immunoSEQ multiplex PCR; TCRdb's copy keeps in-frame clones and lacks some. The data show some 2 million clones, with over 85% seen just once and about 1.1% held by the top ten. Sequencing input: naive CD8+ T cells sorted from blood. The source is a young man in good health. CDR3s include the opening cysteine and the closing phenylalanine or tryptophan. D genes are given only for firm matches. Clone size is shown for a subset of rows, as once, few, many or a class of expanded clone.

>TRBJ2-2|-|-|TRBV4-1
TGCGCCAGCAGCCACGAGAACACCGGGGAGCTGTTTTTT
CASSHENTGELFF
>TRBJ2-1|-|TRBD1|TRBV9
TGTGCCAGCAGCACGGGACAGGGGGCCTACAATGAGCAGTTCTTC
CASSTGQGAYNEQFF
>TRBJ2-7|-|TRBD1|TRBV27
TGTGCCAGCAGTTTAGGCCCCGGACAGGGGCTTAACGAGCAGTACTTC
CASSLGPGQGLNEQYF
>TRBJ2-5|-|TRBD2|TRBV4-1
TGCGCCAGCAAACTCTCGGGGGGGGAGGTGGCAGAGACCCAGTACTTC
CASKLSGGEVAETQYF
>TRBJ1-1|once|-|TRBV7-8
TGTGCCAGCAGCTTAGTGTCGACGTCCGAAGCTTTCTTT
CASSLVSTSEAFF
>TRBJ2-5|-|-|TRBV4-3
TGCGCCAGCAGCCAAAGCAGCGTGGGTAGCCAAGAGACCCAGTACTTC
CASSQSSVGSQETQYF
>TRBJ1-1|-|TRBD1|TRBV9
TGTGCCAGCAGCGTAGGGACAGGGATGAACACTGAAGCTTTCTTT
CASSVGTGMNTEAFF
>TRBJ1-6|-|TRBD1|TRBV4-3
TGCGCCAGCAGCCTCTCCGACAGGGGCAGCCCTTCACCCCTCCACTTT
CASSLSDRGSPSPLHF
>TRBJ2-7|-|-|TRBV6-1
TGTGCCAGCAGTGAAGGGCGGCACCTGAGCTCCTACGAGCAGTACTTC
CASSEGRHLSSYEQYF
>TRBJ1-6|once|TRBD1|TRBV6-1
TGTGCCAGCAGTGAGCCTACCGGGACAGGGGCCTTTGGATTCAATTCACCCCTCCACTTT
CASSEPTGTGAFGFNSPLHF
>TRBJ2-3|-|TRBD1|TRBV4-1
TGCGCCAGCAGCCAAGGTGGGACAGGGAGGGGCACAGATACGCAGTATTTT
CASSQGGTGRGTDTQYF
>TRBJ2-7|-|-|TRBV13
TGTGCCAGCAGCTTAGGCAGGGGGGGCGAGCAGTACTTC
CASSLGRGGEQYF
>TRBJ1-2|-|-|TRBV5-6
TGTGCCAGCAGCCAGGGTAGCGCCTATGGCTACACCTTC
CASSQGSAYGYTF
>TRBJ2-1|-|-|TRBV5-6
TGTGCCAGCAGCTTGGCCGTGGGCGGGGCCTACAATGAGCAGTTCTTC
CASSLAVGGAYNEQFF
>TRBJ2-7|-|-|TRBV4-1
TGCGCCAGCAGCCCCGACTCCAGTTTCTCCTACGAGCAGTACTTC
CASSPDSSFSYEQYF
>TRBJ1-2|-|-|TRBV27
TGTGCCAGCAGTCCCGGGGGTCCTACCTATGGCTACACCTTC
CASSPGGPTYGYTF
>TRBJ1-4|-|-|TRBV12-5
TGTGCTAGTGGTTTGGATCTAACGGGGGAAAAACTGTTTTTT
CASGLDLTGEKLFF
>TRBJ2-7|-|-|TRBV7-8
TGTGCCAGCAGCCTACTCCCTTCTCGGGCGTCTTTCTACGAGCAGTACTTC
CASSLLPSRASFYEQYF
>TRBJ2-7|once|-|TRBV2
TGTGCCAGCAGTGAGAGTGGGATCTCCTACGAGCAGTACTTC
CASSESGISYEQYF
>TRBJ1-1|-|-|TRBV19
TGTGCCAGTAGTATAGATCCTAGCGGGGACACTGAAGCTTTCTTT
CASSIDPSGDTEAFF
>TRBJ2-5|-|-|TRBV2
TGTGCCAGCATGGGTGGGACCCTGCAGTACCAAGAGACCCAGTACTTC
CASMGGTLQYQETQYF
>TRBJ1-4|-|-|TRBV30
TGTGCCTGGAGTTTCGTTGCAACTAATGAAAAACTGTTTTTT
CAWSFVATNEKLFF
>TRBJ2-3|-|-|TRBV9
TGTGCCAGCAGCGTAGAAGGTGTAGATACGCAGTATTTT
CASSVEGVDTQYF
>TRBJ2-3|-|-|TRBV4-1
TGCGCCAGCAGGCCACTGGGCGGGGTGACAGATACGCAGTATTTT
CASRPLGGVTDTQYF
>TRBJ2-7|-|TRBD2|TRBV5-6
TGTGCCAGCAGCTACGGGACGACTAGCGACGAGCAGTACTTC
CASSYGTTSDEQYF
>TRBJ2-2|-|TRBD2|TRBV9
TGTGCCTGCACTAGCGGCGCGAACACCGGGGAGCTGTTTTTT
CACTSGANTGELFF
>TRBJ2-7|-|TRBD1|TRBV4-1
TGCGCCAGCAGCCCAGAGGAATTAGGACAGGGGGCCTACGAGCAGTACTTC
CASSPEELGQGAYEQYF
>TRBJ1-6|once|-|TRBV27
TGTGCCAGCAGTTTAAATGAAGGACAGACATATAATTCACCCCTCCACTTT
CASSLNEGQTYNSPLHF
>TRBJ2-3|-|TRBD2|TRBV28
TGTGCCAGCAGTTTACCCCCACTAGAGCGGGGGTACACAGATACGCAGTATTTT
CASSLPPLERGYTDTQYF
>TRBJ1-1|-|-|TRBV25-1
TGTGCCAGCAGTGAGGGGCGTTACACTGAAGCTTTCTTT
CASSEGRYTEAFF
>TRBJ1-2|-|TRBD1|TRBV28
TGTGCCAGCAGTTTCTTTGGGACAGGTCCATCCTGGGGCTACACCTTC
CASSFFGTGPSWGYTF
>TRBJ1-5|-|TRBD1|TRBV30
TGTGCCTGGAGTGTAGGGGCCAGGGGGGGATTACCCCAGCATTTT
CAWSVGARGGLPQHF
>TRBJ1-6|-|-|TRBV5-4
TGTGCCAGCAGCTTGGATTCTGACAAAACCTATAATTCACCCCTCCACTTT
CASSLDSDKTYNSPLHF
>TRBJ2-2|once|TRBD2|TRBV4-3
TGCGCCAGCAGCCAGGGACTAGAGACCGGGGAGCTGTTTTTT
CASSQGLETGELFF
>TRBJ2-1|-|-|TRBV7-9
TGTGCCAGCAGCTCCCCGAGACCCTACAATGAGCAGTTCTTC
CASSSPRPYNEQFF
>TRBJ1-2|-|TRBD1|TRBV19
TGTGCCAGTAGTGCCGACAGGGATACCTATGGCTACACCTTC
CASSADRDTYGYTF
>TRBJ2-3|-|TRBD2|TRBV29-1
TGCAGCGTTGAAGGACTAGCGGGAGCAGATACGCAGTATTTT
CSVEGLAGADTQYF
>TRBJ2-7|-|-|TRBV21-1
TGTGCCAGCAGGGCCTACGAGCAGTACTTC
CASRAYEQYF
>TRBJ1-2|-|-|TRBV6-1
TGTGCCAGCAAGATAGGGGCTTTAGCTAACTATGGCTACACCTTC
CASKIGALANYGYTF
>TRBJ2-7|-|-|TRBV6-6
TGTGCCAGCAGTTACTCGCAGGGCGAGCAGTACTTC
CASSYSQGEQYF
>TRBJ2-7|-|-|TRBV13
TGTGCCAGCAGCTCCCGACACCCCGGGGTTCTACACGAGCAGTACTTC
CASSSRHPGVLHEQYF
>TRBJ2-3|-|TRBD2|TRBV5-6
TGTGCCAGCAGCTTCCCTGGGGTAGCGGGACGCACAGATACGCAGTATTTT
CASSFPGVAGRTDTQYF
>TRBJ2-1|-|-|TRBV4-3
TGCGCCAGCAGCCAAGACAGGGCGCCAATCTACAATGAGCAGTTCTTC
CASSQDRAPIYNEQFF
>TRBJ2-7|-|TRBD2|TRBV5-6
TGTGCCAGCGAGACTAGCGGGGGATACGAGCAGTACTTC
CASETSGGYEQYF
>TRBJ1-5|-|-|TRBV6-4
TGTGCCAATCTAGGGCCGAAGGATCAGCCCCAGCATTTT
CANLGPKDQPQHF
>TRBJ2-7|-|TRBD1|TRBV7-9
TGTGCCAGCACCATCGGGAGGGACAGGGGGCCCTACGAGCAGTACTTC
CASTIGRDRGPYEQYF
>TRBJ1-3|-|-|TRBV4-2
TGTGCCAGCAGCCAAGTGGCAGGGGTAGGAAACACCATATATTTT
CASSQVAGVGNTIYF
>TRBJ1-1|-|TRBD1|TRBV2
TGTGCCAGCAGTGGTCCCGGGACAGACATGAACACTGAAGCTTTCTTT
CASSGPGTDMNTEAFF
>TRBJ1-2|-|TRBD1|TRBV10-2
TGCGCCAGCACCGGGACAGGGGAGCTTGACCCTTACGGCTACACCTTC
CASTGTGELDPYGYTF
>TRBJ1-6|-|TRBD1|TRBV10-2
TGCGCCAGCAGTGAGTCGGGGACAGGGCTTCGATCACCCCTCCACTTT
CASSESGTGLRSPLHF
>TRBJ2-1|-|-|TRBV5-1
TGCGCCAGCAGCTCCCAACAGGGTATGGGCTCCTACAATGAGCAGTTCTTC
CASSSQQGMGSYNEQFF